Below are 4 T cell receptor beta chains sequenced from a single sample in a study of blood T cell repertoires in COVID-19. Clones were sequenced by immunoSEQ multiplex PCR, and TCRdb holds only the in-frame ones, with some missing. The profile covers 150,000 to 180,000 clones, with roughly 80% appearing a single time and around an eighth taken by the ten largest. Material for sequencing was peripheral blood. The receptor set was obtained from a woman aged 55-70 years with COVID-19, enrolled during active disease.

V gene TRBV7-3 combines with J gene TRBJ1-1; D might be TRBD1 (5 bases). CDR3 length: 13 residues. Trimming stripped 3 bases from V and 8 bases from J, with 13 bases between. The V gene's germline CDR1 is SGHTA and CDR2 FQGTGA. CDR3 sequence (DNA): TGTGCCAGCAGCTTCCGGAGGGGCGAGGAAGCTTTCTTT. This codes for CASSFRRGEEAFF.

This chain joins TRBV5-6 and TRBJ1-1; 10 bases align to TRBD1. The J segment lost 10 bases and the V segment lost 4 bases, leaving 16 bases of the junction unmatched. CDR1 and CDR2 (germline): SGHDT, YYEEEE. The CDR3 is 16 amino acids. Here the CDR3 DNA reads TGTGCCAGCAGCATCCCGACAGGGGGCAAGGGTGTAGGAGCTTTCTTT. The encoded protein is CASSIPTGGKGVGAFF.

The V and J genes are TRBV9 and TRBJ1-6, with 7 bases identical to TRBD1. Germline values: CDR1 SGDLS, CDR2 YYNGEE. J lost 15 bases, V lost 4 bases, and 19 bases had no gene match. The CDR3 is made up of 16 amino acids. In DNA, the CDR3 is TGTGCCAGCAGCTCCACCATGGCACAGGGGACGACACTCCTCCACTTT. Encoded protein: CASSSTMAQGTTLLHF.

This clone was seen a handful of times. The genes are TRBV2 and TRBJ1-6, with D perhaps TRBD1 (6 bases). CDR1 and CDR2 from the germline V gene are SNHLY and FYNNEI. Trimming removed 8 bases at V and 4 bases at J, with 15 bases between. The CDR3 runs to 15 residues. CDR3 sequence: CASSFPGHYNSPLHF. The CDR3 nucleotides are TGTGCCAGCTCCTTTCCGGGACATTATAATTCACCCCTCCACTTT.